Listed below are T cell receptor beta chains from one sample, sequenced in a study of blood T cell repertoires in COVID-19. Some clones are missing from TCRdb's copy, which holds only in-frame ones; the method was immunoSEQ multiplex PCR. The table lists about 150,000 clones, around 87% of them singletons. The sample was peripheral blood. The receptors were gathered from a man between 50 and 59 years old with active COVID-19. Each CDR3 is given with its conserved first and last residue. A D gene is named only where the DNA matches it firmly. Not all rows give a size; the values are once, few, many and, for expanded clones, a class.

NA	TRBD1	TRBV9	TRBJ1-1	CASSGGGQGSTEAFF	TGTGCCAGCAGCGGAGGGGGACAGGGTTCGACTGAAGCTTTCTTT
NA	TRBD1	TRBV11-2	TRBJ1-3	CASSFTAILTGGPGNTIYF	TGTGCCAGCAGCTTTACCGCTATATTAACAGGGGGCCCTGGAAACACCATATATTTT
NA	NA	TRBV30	TRBJ1-6	CAWTRTVARKGGTPLHF	TGTGCCTGGACTCGGACAGTCGCAAGGAAGGGCGGCACGCCCCTCCACTTT
NA	TRBD2	TRBV5-1	TRBJ2-5	CASSFKASGYQETQYF	TGCGCCAGCAGCTTCAAGGCTAGCGGGTACCAAGAGACCCAGTACTTC
NA	NA	TRBV11-1	TRBJ2-5	CASSFVAGRSETQYF	TGTGCCAGCAGCTTTGTGGCGGGGAGGTCGGAGACCCAGTACTTC
NA	NA	TRBV30	TRBJ1-1	CAWSVQWTEAFF	TGTGCCTGGAGTGTACAATGGACTGAAGCTTTCTTT
NA	TRBD1	TRBV5-4	TRBJ2-7	CASSLTGVYEQYF	TGTGCCAGCAGCTTGACAGGGGTCTACGAGCAGTACTTC
NA	TRBD1	TRBV2	TRBJ1-6	CASSDRTGNYSPLHF	TGTGCCAGCAGCGACAGGACAGGGAATTACTCACCCCTCCACTTT
NA	NA	TRBV2	TRBJ1-2	CASRGGEYGYTF	TGTGCCAGCAGGGGCGGGGAGTATGGCTACACCTTC
once	TRBD2	TRBV25-1	TRBJ2-5	CASSVRRGAQETQYF	TGTGCCAGCAGTGTCAGGCGGGGGGCTCAAGAGACCCAGTACTTC
few	TRBD1	TRBV11-2	TRBJ2-7	CASGTGGYEQYF	TGTGCCAGCGGGACAGGGGGGTACGAGCAGTACTTC
NA	TRBD2	TRBV5-6	TRBJ2-3	CASSLGTSGGLDTQYF	TGTGCCAGCAGCTTGGGGACTAGCGGGGGGTTAGATACGCAGTATTTT
NA	NA	TRBV4-1	TRBJ1-6	CASSQRRESPLHF	TGCGCCAGCAGCCAGCGTCGGGAATCACCCCTCCACTTT
NA	TRBD1	TRBV5-6	TRBJ2-5	CASSLGRGQQETQYF	TGTGCCAGCAGCTTGGGTAGGGGGCAGCAAGAGACCCAGTACTTC
NA	NA	TRBV19	TRBJ1-5	CASSIGHAKISNQPQHF	TGTGCCAGTAGTATTGGACACGCTAAAATTAGCAATCAGCCCCAGCATTTT
NA	TRBD2	TRBV24-1	TRBJ2-2	CATSALAGGQVGELFF	TGTGCCACCAGTGCCCTAGCGGGGGGGCAGGTCGGGGAGCTGTTTTTT
NA	TRBD1	TRBV18	TRBJ2-7	CASSRDRGSYEQYF	TGTGCCAGCTCCCGGGACAGGGGCTCCTACGAGCAGTACTTC
NA	NA	TRBV27	TRBJ1-6	CASSAGGYNSPLHF	TGTGCCAGCAGCGCGGGGGGATATAATTCACCCCTCCACTTT
NA	TRBD2	TRBV10-3	TRBJ2-3	CATAMTSGVTDTQYF	TGTGCCACCGCCATGACTAGCGGGGTGACAGATACGCAGTATTTT
NA	NA	TRBV4-1	TRBJ1-4	CASSHPGFTEKLFF	TGCGCCAGCAGCCACCCAGGGTTTACTGAAAAACTGTTTTTT
NA	NA	TRBV5-1	TRBJ2-3	CASSSGTSTDTQYF	TGCGCCAGCAGCTCCGGGACTAGCACAGATACGCAGTATTTT
NA	NA	TRBV18	TRBJ1-1	CASSPEIDTEAFF	TGTGCCAGCTCACCTGAGATTGACACTGAAGCTTTCTTT
NA	TRBD1	TRBV6-5	TRBJ1-2	CASSPLRGQGTGYTF	TGTGCCAGCAGTCCTCTCAGGGGACAGGGGACGGGCTACACCTTC
NA	TRBD2	TRBV6-5	TRBJ2-5	CASKSSGGAGETQYF	TGTGCCAGCAAGTCCAGCGGGGGGGCTGGTGAGACCCAGTACTTC
NA	NA	TRBV30	TRBJ1-3	CAWSVLGDTIYF	TGTGCCTGGAGTGTACTCGGGGACACCATATATTTT
NA	NA	TRBV18	TRBJ2-5	CASSRGQQETQYF	TGTGCCAGCTCACGCGGGCAGCAAGAGACCCAGTACTTC
NA	NA	TRBV7-8	TRBJ1-3	CASSLAGHGPSGNTIYF	TGTGCCAGCAGCTTAGCGGGACACGGTCCTTCCGGAAACACCATATATTTT
NA	TRBD1	TRBV29-1	TRBJ1-2	CSAPTGNYGYTF	TGCAGCGCACCGACAGGGAACTATGGCTACACCTTC
NA	NA	TRBV4-1	TRBJ1-5	CASSPTGTHQPQHF	TGCGCCAGCAGCCCCACAGGAACCCATCAGCCCCAGCATTTT
NA	NA	TRBV6-4	TRBJ1-1	CAKPGGGLNTEAFF	TGTGCCAAACCGGGGGGGGGCCTGAACACTGAAGCTTTCTTT
NA	TRBD1	TRBV6-1	TRBJ1-3	CASSVGTGGPNSGNTIYF	TGTGCCAGCAGTGTAGGGACAGGGGGCCCCAACTCTGGAAACACCATATATTTT
NA	TRBD1	TRBV3-1/TRBV3-2	TRBJ1-1	CASSYRDRRAEAFF	TGTGCCAGCAGCTACCGGGACAGGAGGGCTGAAGCTTTCTTT
once	NA	TRBV30	TRBJ1-1	CAWIGLFSTEAFF	TGTGCCTGGATCGGACTGTTTTCCACTGAAGCTTTCTTT
NA	NA	TRBV6-6	TRBJ2-5	CASSYNLQETQYF	TGTGCCAGCAGTTACAACCTACAAGAGACCCAGTACTTC
NA	NA	TRBV5-1	TRBJ2-5	CASSLLPEETQYF	TGCGCCAGCAGCCTCTTACCGGAAGAGACCCAGTACTTC
NA	NA	TRBV3-1/TRBV3-2	TRBJ2-7	CASNSVGRSSYEQYF	TGTGCCAGCAATTCAGTGGGCCGTAGCTCCTACGAGCAGTACTTC
NA	TRBD1	TRBV3-1/TRBV3-2	TRBJ1-2	CASSQRQGSFYGYTF	TGTGCCAGCAGCCAAAGACAGGGGTCTTTCTATGGCTACACCTTC
NA	TRBD2	TRBV5-6	TRBJ2-1	CASSLGLAGDEQFF	TGTGCCAGCAGCTTGGGACTAGCGGGGGATGAGCAGTTCTTC
NA	TRBD1	TRBV2	TRBJ1-3	CASSGGGRGVGNTIYF	TGTGCCAGCAGTGGAGGGGGCCGCGGGGTGGGAAACACCATATATTTT
NA	TRBD2	TRBV27	TRBJ2-3	CASRGLAGDYLTDTQYF	TGTGCCAGCAGGGGACTAGCGGGGGACTACCTCACAGATACGCAGTATTTT